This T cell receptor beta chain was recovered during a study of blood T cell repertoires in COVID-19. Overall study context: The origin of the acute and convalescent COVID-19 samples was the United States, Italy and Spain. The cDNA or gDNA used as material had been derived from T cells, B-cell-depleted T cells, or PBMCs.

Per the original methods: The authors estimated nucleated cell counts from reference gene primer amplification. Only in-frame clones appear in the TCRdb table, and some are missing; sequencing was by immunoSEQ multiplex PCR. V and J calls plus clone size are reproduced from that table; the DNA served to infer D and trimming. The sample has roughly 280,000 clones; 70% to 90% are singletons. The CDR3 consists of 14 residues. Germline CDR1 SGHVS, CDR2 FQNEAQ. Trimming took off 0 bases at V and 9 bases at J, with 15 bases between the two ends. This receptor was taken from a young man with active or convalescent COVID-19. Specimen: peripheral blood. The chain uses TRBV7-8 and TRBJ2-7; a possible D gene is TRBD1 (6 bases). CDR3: CASSLARTAEVQYF. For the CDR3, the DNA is TGTGCCAGCAGCTTAGCCAGGACAGCCGAGGTGCAGTACTTC.